A selection of T cell receptor beta chains follows, all from one sample in a study of regulatory T cells in long-lasting Graves disease. Each CDR3 protein is one row after TCRdb ran MiXCR on the multiplex PCR reads. Seen here are roughly 400,000 distinct CDR3 sequences, around 20% observed once, and the top ten hold approximately 14%. Sequencing used peripheral blood mononuclear cells (PBMCs), obtained when the disease was refractory, from a patient treated with antithyroid drugs. The receptors were gathered from a female donor with Graves disease. The CDR3 runs from the conserved cysteine through the conserved F or W. D genes are given only for firm matches. For some rows the clone size is stated as once, few or many, or as a class when expanded; others skip it.

V	J	D	size	CDR3	DNA
TRBV7-6	TRBJ2-7	-	-	CASSPWRALNYEQYF	TGTGCCAGCAGCCCTTGGAGGGCCCTTAATTACGAGCAGTACTTC
TRBV27	TRBJ2-2	-	-	CASRVRVANTGELFF	TGTGCCAGCAGAGTTCGCGTCGCGAACACCGGGGAGCTGTTTTTT
TRBV28	TRBJ2-7	TRBD1	-	CAGRPQGAYEQYF	TGTGCCGGCAGACCACAGGGGGCCTACGAGCAGTACTTC
TRBV6-5	TRBJ2-2	TRBD2	few	CASSYSTSGWGGTGELFF	TGTGCCAGCAGTTACTCGACTAGCGGGTGGGGGGGCACCGGGGAGCTGTTTTTT
TRBV12-3/TRBV12-4	TRBJ1-2	TRBD1	-	CASNDRGEYGYAF	TGTGCCAGTAACGACAGGGGCGAATATGGCTACGCCTTC
TRBV19	TRBJ2-5	TRBD2	-	CASGSGRVSETQYF	TGTGCCAGTGGTAGCGGGAGGGTGTCTGAGACCCAGTACTTC
TRBV7-3	TRBJ2-1	-	-	CASSFGTSNEQFF	TGTGCCAGCAGCTTCGGGACGAGCAATGAGCAGTTCTTC
TRBV5-1	TRBJ2-1	TRBD2	few	CASSLELAEYNEQFF	TGCGCCAGCAGCTTGGAACTAGCGGAGTACAATGAGCAGTTCTTC
TRBV30	TRBJ2-7	-	-	CAWSVEFIYEQYF	TGTGCCTGGAGTGTCGAGTTTATCTACGAGCAGTACTTC
TRBV19	TRBJ2-5	TRBD1	-	CASRTGGMETQYF	TGTGCCAGCCGGACAGGGGGGATGGAGACCCAGTACTTC
TRBV9	TRBJ2-5	-	few	CASSVVSGKETQYF	TGTGCCAGCAGCGTAGTTTCAGGGAAAGAGACCCAGTACTTC
TRBV6-2/TRBV6-3	TRBJ2-2	TRBD2	-	CASSLGLAGGYTGELFF	TGTGCCAGCAGTCTAGGACTAGCGGGAGGGTACACCGGGGAGCTGTTTTTT
TRBV28	TRBJ2-7	-	many	CASSSDSITYEQYF	TGTGCCAGCAGTTCGGACAGCATCACCTACGAGCAGTACTTC
TRBV11-2	TRBJ1-1	-	many	CASRLSGVEAFF	TGTGCCAGCAGGCTATCAGGGGTAGAAGCTTTCTTT
TRBV28	TRBJ2-7	-	many	CASSLPPIEQYF	TGTGCCAGCAGCTTACCCCCGATTGAGCAGTACTTC
TRBV5-5	TRBJ2-7	-	-	CASSLSQPEQYF	TGTGCCAGCAGCTTGTCCCAGCCCGAGCAGTACTTC
TRBV5-1	TRBJ2-7	TRBD2	-	CASSSGLAGGWYEQYF	TGCGCCAGCAGCTCGGGACTAGCGGGAGGTTGGTACGAGCAGTACTTC
TRBV27	TRBJ2-7	-	many	CASSLFGGPSYEQYF	TGTGCCAGCAGTTTATTCGGGGGGCCCTCCTACGAGCAGTACTTC
TRBV7-9	TRBJ2-1	-	many	CASSLASNEQFF	TGTGCCAGCAGCTTAGCATCCAATGAGCAGTTCTTC
TRBV6-1	TRBJ2-7	TRBD2	-	CASSDPSGYEQYF	TGTGCCAGCAGTGATCCTAGCGGATACGAGCAGTACTTC
TRBV5-5	TRBJ2-7	-	-	CASSLEGWENNYEQYF	TGTGCCAGCAGCTTGGAAGGGTGGGAGAACAACTACGAGCAGTACTTC
TRBV10-3	TRBJ1-3	TRBD1	few	CAIRDGQDGNTIYF	TGTGCCATCAGGGATGGACAGGATGGAAACACCATATATTTT